The 11 T cell receptor beta chains given below trace back to one sample, sequenced in a study of blood T cell repertoires in COVID-19. Libraries were prepared by immunoSEQ multiplex PCR; TCRdb keeps only in-frame clonotypes and omits some of them. The sample shows around 60,000 clones, less than 90% of them seen only once. Sequenced input: peripheral blood. These receptors were collected from a man between 60 and 75 years old with COVID-19, enrolled during active disease.

The chain is built from TRBV3-1 (or the pseudogene TRBV3-2) and TRBJ1-4; TRBD1 might be the D (5 bases). Germline assignment: CDR1 LGHDT and CDR2 YNNKEL (reference sequence). CDR3 length equals 14 residues. Trimming pared 1 base from V and 8 bases from J, leaving 11 bases between. The CDR3 spells CASSQAGREEKLFF. In DNA form, the CDR3 reads TGTGCCAGCAGCCAAGCAGGGAGGGAGGAAAAACTGTTTTTT.

The V call is TRBV28, the J call TRBJ1-5; D remains ambiguous. Germline-derived CDR1 and CDR2 are MDHEN and SYDVKM. The CDR3 totals 15 residues. Trimming shortened V by 3 bases and J by 4 bases, and 13 bases separated the two germline ends. The CDR3 reads CASSLYLNQNQPQHF. The CDR3 bases are TGTGCCAGCAGTTTGTACCTCAACCAGAATCAGCCCCAGCATTTT.

The CDR3 DNA reads as TGTGCCAGCAGCTTGACCGGGGACATGAGAGTCCACGAGCAGTACTTC. It yields the protein CASSLTGDMRVHEQYF. The chain employs TRBV7-2 and TRBJ2-7; TRBD1 might be the D (6 bases). CDR1 and CDR2 from the germline V gene are SGHTA and FQGNSA. The V gene lost 3 bases and the J gene lost 5 bases, with 20 bases spanning the gap. This CDR3 spans 16 amino acids.

The CDR3 sequence is CASSFQGTLGNTEAFF. Written as DNA, the CDR3 is TGCGCCAGCAGCTTCCAGGGGACGCTGGGGAACACTGAAGCTTTCTTT. The chain recombines TRBV5-1 with TRBJ1-1; a possible D gene is TRBD1 (6 bases). The CDR3 sequence is 16 residues long. V was cut by 2 bases and J by 1 base, with 15 bases left in between. Germline values: CDR1 SGHRS, CDR2 YFSETQ. The entire variable domain, with the rest obtained from reference TRBV5-1 and TRBJ1-1, is as follows: KAGVTQTPRYLIKTRGQQVTLSCSPISGHRSVSWYQQTPGQGLQFLFEYFSETQRNKGNFPGRFSGRQFSNSRSEMNVSTLELGDSALYLCASSFQGTLGNTEAFFGQGTRLTVV.

This clone was observed once. The chain recombines TRBV2 with TRBJ2-5, with D uncertain. The CDR3 contains 11 residues. Per the germline V gene, CDR1 is SNHLY and CDR2 is FYNNEI. V was pared by 6 bases and J by 4 bases, with 6 bases between. The CDR3 sequence: CASSELETQYF. Written as DNA, the CDR3 is TGTGCCAGCAGCGAGTTAGAGACCCAGTACTTC.

The rearrangement uses TRBV28 and TRBJ1-5; 7 nucleotides align to TRBD1. CDR1 is MDHEN, CDR2 SYDVKM, per germline. CDR3 length: 15 amino acids. After removal of 5 bases from V and 5 bases from J, the junction contained 9 bases not matched to a gene. The CDR3 sequence: CASSDRALPYQPQHF. The CDR3 nucleotides read TGTGCCAGCAGTGACAGGGCCCTACCCTATCAGCCCCAGCATTTT.

This clone was picked up a small number of times. The chain joins TRBV10-1 to TRBJ2-3; 13 bases line up with TRBD2. Unmatched junction bases numbered 8, after V lost 2 bases and J lost 6 bases. This CDR3 is built from 17 residues. Germline V gene lookup returns CDR1 WNHNN and CDR2 SYGVQD (reference sequence). The CDR3 spells CASSEMGLAGWADTQYF. The CDR3 DNA sequence: TGCGCCAGCAGTGAGATGGGACTAGCGGGATGGGCGGATACGCAGTATTTT.

The rearrangement joins TRBV28 to TRBJ1-4; 9 bases agree with TRBD1. In germline, CDR1 is MDHEN, CDR2 SYDVKM. Unmatched junction bases numbered 3, after V lost 6 bases and J lost 4 bases. This CDR3 spans 14 amino acids. The CDR3 nucleotides are TGTGCCAGCAGAACGACAGGGGGTAATGAAAAACTGTTTTTT. Residues: CASRTTGGNEKLFF.

The J gene is TRBJ1-2, the V gene TRBV11-2; TRBD1 matches 7 bases. Germline CDR1 reads SGHAT; CDR2 reads FQNNGV. The CDR3 is 14 residues long. With V trimmed by 5 bases and J by 5 bases, 8 bases remained unmatched. CDR3 amino acids: CASSPGTASYGYTF. In nucleotides, the CDR3 is TGTGCCAGCAGCCCCGGGACAGCATCTTATGGCTACACCTTC.

This clone was seen a few times. The chain uses TRBV2 and TRBJ1-5, with a tentative D call TRBD1 (6 bases). Germline V gene lookup returns CDR1 SNHLY and CDR2 FYNNEI. V gave up 3 bases and J gave up 1 base, with 13 bases separating them. This CDR3 has 16 amino acids. The CDR3 DNA sequence: TGTGCCAGCAGTGAGTCGGGGGGCGAAAGCAATCAGCCCCAGCATTTT. Translation gives CASSESGGESNQPQHF. Full variable domain (rest looked up from reference TRBV2 and TRBJ1-5): EPEVTQTPSHQVTQMGQEVILRCVPISNHLYFYWYRQILGQKVEFLVSFYNNEISEKSEIFDDQFSVERPDGSNFTLKIRSTKLEDSAMYFCASSESGGESNQPQHFGDGTRLSIL.

This clone appeared a single time. This chain connects TRBV3-1 (or the pseudogene TRBV3-2) to TRBJ1-2; D possibly corresponds to TRBD1 (6 bases). The CDR3 is made up of 15 amino acids. CDR1 and CDR2 from the germline V gene are LGHDT and YNNKEL (reference sequence). Trimming left V 4 bases short and J 6 bases short, with 18 bases between. This CDR3 reads CASSPIPQQGNGYTF. The CDR3 DNA reads TGTGCCAGCAGCCCCATACCCCAACAGGGAAATGGCTACACCTTC.